The 30 T cell receptor beta chains given below trace back to one sample, sequenced in a study of T cell clonality in common variable immunodeficiency. General observations from the study: In common variable immunodeficiency, TCR beta chains reportedly carried fewer deletions and N-nucleotide insertions.

No antigens are known for them. Measured with immunoSEQ multiplex PCR; TCRdb has only the in-frame clones, and not every one. Recorded here are tens of thousands of clones, none singletons. Sequencing input: peripheral blood mononuclear cells. These receptors originate from a human donor with common variable immunodeficiency.

The table lists this clone with many counts. The read ends 3 residues before the CDR3 terminus; that terminus is restored from the germline J gene. The genes are TRBV30 and TRBJ2-1; 9 bases line up with TRBD2. Germline V gene lookup returns CDR1 GTSNPN and CDR2 SVGIG (reference sequence). There are 13 residues in the CDR3. After removal of 7 bases from V and 5 bases from J, the junction contained 6 bases not matched to a gene. The CDR3 bases that were read are TGTGCCTCGCGGGGGGGCAAGAACAATGAG. This gives the protein CASRGGKNNE. The full CDR3 protein is CASRGGKNNEQFF.

Concerning this clone: With the read ending 3 residues before the CDR3 end, the germline J gene is used to fill in that end. This chain uses TRBV11-2 with TRBJ2-1; tentatively, D is TRBD1 (5 bases). The CDR3 is 13 amino acids. V lost 5 bases and J lost 7, with 12 bases in between. Looked up from germline, CDR1 is SGHAT and CDR2 is FQNNGV. The chain's CDR3 is CASSQAGKNEQFF. The CDR3 DNA, read in part, is TGTGCCAGCAGCCAGGCAGGGAAGAATGAG.

This clone was found a few times. Sequencing ends 3 residues short of the CDR3 end; the germline J gene provides the rest. The V call is TRBV7-9, the J call TRBJ1-2; possibly TRBD1 for D (6 bases). There are 11 residues in the CDR3. Germline lookup yields CDR1 SEHNR and CDR2 FQNEAQ (reference sequence). The CDR3 DNA, read in part, is TGTGCCGGAGGGGGGGCCTTGGGC. It is translated as CAGGGALG. The complete CDR3 protein is CAGGGALGYTF. Full variable domain (rest looked up from reference TRBV7-9 and TRBJ1-2): DTGVSQNPRHKITKRGQNVTFRCDPISEHNRLYWYRQTLGQGPEFLTYFQNEAQLEKSRLLSDRFSAERPKGSFSTLEIQRTEQGDSAMYLCAGGGALGYTFGSGTRLTVV.

This clone was seen a few times. The missing CDR3 end, 3 residues past where the read stops, is filled in from the germline J gene. The V gene is TRBV18, the J gene TRBJ2-5; D possibly corresponds to TRBD2 (5 bases). The CDR3 is 15 residues long. V dropped 2 bases and J dropped 4 bases, with 14 bases sitting between them. CDR1 and CDR2 (germline): KGHSH, LQKENI. CDR3 DNA (partial): TGTGCCAGCTCACCAGCCGACACCCGGGGAGAGACC. This translates into CASSPADTRGET. The whole CDR3 sequence is CASSPADTRGETQYF.

Ten or more counts support this clone. The sequenced fragment ends 3 residues before the CDR3 boundary, so the rest is inferred from the germline J gene. The rearrangement uses TRBV5-1 and TRBJ1-6; D gene ambiguous. Germline V CDR1 and CDR2: SGHRS, YFSETQ. V gave up 3 bases and J gave up 6 bases, with 4 bases separating them. The CDR3 contains 12 residues. The sequenced CDR3 bases are TGCGCCAGCAGCTCTCCTAATTCACCC. It yields the protein CASSSPNSP. The entire CDR3 sequence reads CASSSPNSPLHF. The full variable domain, completed using reference TRBV5-1 and TRBJ1-6, is KAGVTQTPRYLIKTRGQQVTLSCSPISGHRSVSWYQQTPGQGLQFLFEYFSETQRNKGNFPGRFSGRQFSNSRSEMNVSTLELGDSALYLCASSSPNSPLHFGNGTRLTVT.

There are many counts of this clone. The sequenced fragment ends 3 residues before the CDR3 boundary, so the rest is inferred from the germline J gene. The chain recombines TRBV2 with TRBJ1-1, with a possible D match to TRBD1 (5 bases). Per germline, CDR1 SNHLY and CDR2 FYNNEI. V lost 0 bases and J lost 0, with 8 bases in between. This CDR3 spans 15 amino acids. The CDR3 bases that were read are TGTGCCAGCAGTGAAGCCCACAGGTTGAACACTGAA. It codes for CASSEAHRLNTE. The full CDR3 reads CASSEAHRLNTEAFF.

With regard to this clone: The read finishes 3 residues shy of the CDR3 end, and the germline J gene is used to complete it. The rearrangement joins TRBV6-2 or TRBV6-3 to TRBJ2-5; possibly TRBD1 for D (6 bases). The CDR3 sequence is 16 residues long. Trimming took 3 bases from V and 7 from J, leaving 21 bases between them. Per the germline V gene, CDR1 is MNHEY and CDR2 is SVGEGT. The part of the CDR3 DNA that was read is TGTGCCAGCAGTTATGACGGGTGGGGTCTCAGGGGGACC. Translation: CASSYDGWGLRGT. The whole CDR3 protein is CASSYDGWGLRGTQYF.

For this clone: The read ends 3 residues shy of where the CDR3 ends; the end is completed using the germline J gene. This rearrangement joins TRBV7-9 to TRBJ2-1, with a possible D match to TRBD1 (5 bases). Trimming cost V 5 bases and J 6 bases, with 17 bases left between them. This CDR3 comprises 15 residues. CDR1 is SEHNR and CDR2 is FQNEAQ in the germline V gene (reference sequence). CDR3 loop: CASSPGHLRANEQFF. The CDR3 DNA, read in part, is TGTGCCAGCAGCCCCGGTCACCTCAGGGCCAATGAG.

This clone was found many times. The CDR3 end is not reached by the read, which stops 3 residues before it; the germline J gene fills it in. The rearrangement joins TRBV6-1 to TRBJ2-2, with D possibly TRBD1 on 6 matching bases. Germline V gene sequence: CDR1 MNHNS, CDR2 SASEGT. The V end was cut by 4 bases, the J end by 5 bases, with 11 bases between. The length of the CDR3 is 14 residues. The DNA read from the CDR3 is TGTGCCAGCAGTGTAGGGGGAAGGACCGGGGAG. Protein: CASSVGGRTGE. The CDR3 reads in full as CASSVGGRTGELFF.

Regarding this clone: The read falls 3 residues short of the CDR3 end, and the missing part is taken from the germline J gene. V gene TRBV2 combines with J gene TRBJ2-3, with no clear D. V lost 2 bases and J 0 bases, leaving 9 bases between the germline ends. Germline V CDR1 and CDR2: SNHLY, FYNNEI. The CDR3 is 15 residues long. The CDR3 here is CASSEMVGSTDTQYF. The sequenced CDR3 bases are TGTGCCAGCAGTGAAATGGTCGGGAGCACAGATACG.

This clone was counted at least ten times. The DNA read from the CDR3 is TGTGCCTGGGATACAGGGGGCGTATACGAG. Encoded protein: CAWDTGGVYE. In full, the CDR3 reads CAWDTGGVYEQYF. This chain joins TRBV30 and TRBJ2-7; 9 positions agree with TRBD1. With the read ending 3 residues before the CDR3 end, the germline J gene is used to fill in that end. The junction had 6 bases not matched to a gene; V was cut back by 5 bases and J by 4 bases. CDR1 is GTSNPN, CDR2 SVGIG, per germline (reference sequence). The CDR3 is made up of 13 amino acids.

As concerns this clone: The sequence runs out 3 residues before the end of the CDR3; the remainder is reconstructed from the germline J gene. V is TRBV6-1 and J is TRBJ2-3; D is possibly TRBD1 (6 bases). The CDR3 is made up of 15 amino acids. The germline V gene encodes CDR1 MNHNS and CDR2 SASEGT. V was trimmed by 2 bases and J by 3 bases, leaving 12 bases between them. CDR3 protein: CASSESLGQTDTQYF. The covered CDR3 bases are TGTGCCAGCAGTGAATCCCTAGGACAGACAGATACG.

About this clone: The read halts 3 residues ahead of the CDR3 end, with the missing end drawn from the germline J gene. This sequence joins TRBV7-2 and TRBJ1-2; D unclear. The length of the CDR3 is 14 residues. CDR1 is SGHTA and CDR2 is FQGNSA in the germline V gene. The CDR3 bases that were read are TGTGCCAGCAGCTTAGAAGTGGCCCTAGGAGGC. It codes for CASSLEVALGG. The CDR3 in its entirety is CASSLEVALGGYTF. Together with reference TRBV7-2 and TRBJ1-2, the CDR3 gives the full variable domain: GAGVSQSPSNKVTEKGKDVELRCDPISGHTALYWYRQSLGQGLEFLIYFQGNSAPDKSGLPSDRFSAERTGGSVSTLTIQRTQQEDSAVYLCASSLEVALGGYTFGSGTRLTVV.

This clone has at least ten counts. The CDR3 end is not reached by the read, which stops 3 residues before it; the germline J gene fills it in. The chain carries TRBV2 and TRBJ1-5, with D possibly matching TRBD1 (6 bases). Trimming took 6 bases from V and 1 from J, leaving 13 bases between them. Per the germline V gene, CDR1 is SNHLY and CDR2 is FYNNEI. The CDR3 sequence is 15 residues long. The CDR3 DNA, read in part, is TGTGCCAGCAGAAGAAGACAGGAGAGCAATCAGCCC. It encodes CASRRRQESNQP. The whole CDR3 region reads CASRRRQESNQPQHF. The variable domain in full, with the rest retrieved from reference TRBV2 and TRBJ1-5, is EPEVTQTPSHQVTQMGQEVILRCVPISNHLYFYWYRQILGQKVEFLVSFYNNEISEKSEIFDDQFSVERPDGSNFTLKIRSTKLEDSAMYFCASRRRQESNQPQHFGDGTRLSIL.

On this clone: The DNA ends 3 residues before the CDR3 does, and the rest of the CDR3 is filled in from the germline J gene. The V and J genes are TRBV19 and TRBJ2-6; perhaps TRBD1 as D (6 bases). There are 16 residues in the CDR3. V lost 10 bases and J 0 bases, leaving 16 bases between the germline ends. CDR1 is LNHDA and CDR2 is SQIVND in the germline V gene (reference sequence). CDR3 region: CATRGEGRSGANVLTF. The sequenced part of the CDR3 DNA is TGTGCCACCAGGGGCGAAGGCCGCTCTGGGGCCAACGTC.

The sample holds many counts of this clone. Sequence at one end of the junction differs from germline and may be a read error. The read comes to an end 3 residues before the CDR3 does, leaving the germline J gene to fill in the end. The rearrangement joins TRBV4-2 to TRBJ2-2, with D maybe TRBD1 (6 bases). From germline, CDR1 is LGHNA and CDR2 YNFKEQ. This CDR3 region has 15 residues. The chain's CDR3 is CASSRSPTGVGELFF. The DNA read from the CDR3 is TGCGCCAGCAGCCGGAGTCCGACAGGTGTAGGGGAG.

This clone was observed many times. The read is 3 residues too short to cover the CDR3 end, so that end is filled in from the germline J gene. The V and J genes are TRBV18 and TRBJ2-7, with 7 positions matching TRBD1. CDR1 and CDR2 (germline): KGHSH, LQKENI. The trim removed 3 bases at V and 3 bases at J, leaving 2 bases unmatched. The CDR3 extends over 13 amino acids. This CDR3 reads CASSPTGFYEQYF. The part of the CDR3 DNA that was read is TGTGCCAGCTCACCGACAGGGTTCTACGAG.

This clone turned up a few times. The read comes to an end 3 residues before the CDR3 does, leaving the germline J gene to fill in the end. This chain uses TRBV30 with TRBJ1-2, with 9 bases lining up with TRBD1. The trim removed 5 bases at V and 5 bases at J, leaving 6 bases unmatched. There are 13 residues in the CDR3. Looked up from germline, CDR1 is GTSNPN and CDR2 is SVGIG (reference sequence). CDR3 DNA (partial): TGTGCCTGGTGGACAGGGGTAATGTATGGC. Protein sequence: CAWWTGVMYG. The full CDR3 is CAWWTGVMYGYTF. Complete variable domain (other parts from reference TRBV30 and TRBJ1-2): SQTIHQWPATLVQPVGSPLSLECTVEGTSNPNLYWYRQAAGRGLQLLFYSVGIGQISSEVPQNLSASRPQDRQFILSSKKLLLSDSGFYLCAWWTGVMYGYTFGSGTRLTVV.

This clone occurred a few times. Coverage ceases 3 residues before the CDR3 finishes, and the germline J gene fills in the end. The chain couples TRBV7-9 to TRBJ1-2; TRBD1 agrees at 10 bases. V lost 5 bases, J lost 5 bases, and 8 bases stayed unmatched. The CDR3 spans 15 residues. Per germline, CDR1 SEHNR and CDR2 FQNEAQ (reference sequence). CDR3 DNA (partial): TGTGCCAGCAGCCCTGGGACAGGGGTGATTTATGGC. Translating it yields CASSPGTGVIYG. The complete CDR3 sequence is CASSPGTGVIYGYTF.

This clone was counted only a few times. The sequence runs out 3 residues before the end of the CDR3; the remainder is reconstructed from the germline J gene. This chain uses TRBV7-9 with TRBJ1-2, with 7 bases fitting TRBD1. With V trimmed by 5 bases and J by 0 bases, 6 bases remained unmatched. The V gene's germline CDR1 is SEHNR and CDR2 FQNEAQ (reference sequence). The CDR3 spans 15 residues. The CDR3 DNA, read in part, is TGTGCCAGCAGCGCGGGACAGAACCCTAACTATGGC. Translation: CASSAGQNPNYG. Given in full, the CDR3 is CASSAGQNPNYGYTF. Based on the CDR3 plus reference TRBV7-9 and TRBJ1-2, the full variable domain is DTGVSQNPRHKITKRGQNVTFRCDPISEHNRLYWYRQTLGQGPEFLTYFQNEAQLEKSRLLSDRFSAERPKGSFSTLEIQRTEQGDSAMYLCASSAGQNPNYGYTFGSGTRLTVV.

This clone came up many times. Read coverage stops 3 residues before the CDR3 terminus; the germline J gene supplies the remainder. This chain uses TRBV6-1 with TRBJ2-1; perhaps TRBD2 as D (6 bases). The V end lost 4 bases, the J end lost 5 bases, and 12 bases lay between the germline ends. The CDR3 length is 14 residues. The germline CDR1 and CDR2 sequences are MNHNS and SASEGT. This CDR3 is CASSGGWRDNEQFF. The sequenced part of the CDR3 DNA is TGTGCCAGCAGTGGGGGCTGGAGGGACAATGAG.

The sample holds many counts of this clone. The read terminates 3 residues before the CDR3 end, so the remaining end is supplied by the germline J gene. The rearrangement links TRBV11-2 to TRBJ2-1; 7 bases are shared with TRBD2. J gave up 9 bases and V 5 bases, and 4 bases lay outside the gene matches. The CDR3 totals 12 residues. Per germline, CDR1 SGHAT and CDR2 FQNNGV. The CDR3: CASSQTSPEQFF. The part of the CDR3 DNA that was read is TGTGCCAGCAGCCAGACTAGCCCTGAG.

The sample holds many counts of this clone. The read gets to within 3 residues of the CDR3 end, and the germline J gene fills in the rest. The genes are TRBV20-1 and TRBJ1-2; TRBD1 agrees at 7 bases. Germline CDR1 DFQATT, CDR2 SNEGSKA (reference sequence). V trimming: 4 bases; J trimming: 4 bases; junction bases outside the gene matches: 15. This CDR3 has 16 residues. The sequenced part of the CDR3 DNA is TGCAGTGCTACGATTAGACAGGGATCGGCTCCCTATGGC. It yields the protein CSATIRQGSAPYG. The complete CDR3 sequence is CSATIRQGSAPYGYTF.

This clone was counted many times. Read data end 3 residues before the CDR3 end; the end is taken from the germline J gene. This chain joins TRBV7-3 and TRBJ2-2; a weak D match, TRBD1 (5 bases). The CDR3 length is 14 residues. V was shortened by 5 bases and J by 2 bases, with 9 bases between the two germline ends. The germline gives CDR1 SGHTA, CDR2 FQGTGA. The CDR3 is CASSPQGNTGELFF. The CDR3 bases that were read are TGTGCCAGCAGCCCCCAGGGTAACACCGGGGAG.

In its sample, this clone was seen a few times. The read halts 3 residues ahead of the CDR3 end, with the missing end drawn from the germline J gene. The chain recombines TRBV30 with TRBJ1-1; a weak D match, TRBD1 (5 bases). The germline V gene encodes CDR1 GTSNPN and CDR2 SVGIG (reference sequence). The CDR3 has 11 residues. CDR3 protein: CAWSEQAEAFF. CDR3 bases read: TGTGCCTGGAGCGAACAGGCAGAA.

On this clone: The CDR3 goes on 3 residues after the read ends, and that part is filled in from the germline J gene. The V and J genes are TRBV19 and TRBJ2-7; no definite D call. The germline gives CDR1 LNHDA, CDR2 SQIVND (reference sequence). Trimming removed 3 bases from V and 0 bases from J, with 9 bases in between. The CDR3 runs to 14 residues. CDR3 bases read: TGTGCCAGTAGTATCGAGGCAGACTCCTACGAG. Residues: CASSIEADSYE. The CDR3, in full, reads CASSIEADSYEQYF.

This clone was seen a handful of times. The CDR3 end falls 3 residues outside the read, so it is completed with the germline J gene. The V call is TRBV20-1, the J call TRBJ2-5; 8 nucleotides line up with TRBD2. The V segment lost 6 bases and the J segment 3 bases; nucleotides outside the gene matches: 3. This CDR3 region has 12 residues. Germline lookup yields CDR1 DFQATT and CDR2 SNEGSKA (reference sequence). The CDR3 loop reads CSAYSGKETQYF. The sequenced CDR3 bases are TGCAGTGCCTATAGCGGGAAAGAGACC.

This clone has just a few counts. The CDR3 end is not reached by the read, which stops 3 residues before it; the germline J gene fills it in. This sequence joins TRBV6-2 or TRBV6-3 and TRBJ2-7; D is ambiguous. Trimming removed 7 bases from V and 4 bases from J, with 11 bases in between. Germline V gives CDR1 MNHEY, CDR2 SVGEGT. This CDR3 has 12 amino acids. Partial CDR3 DNA: TGTGCCAGCACCGATCGGTATTACGAG. Translating gives CASTDRYYE. The whole CDR3 reads CASTDRYYEQYF.

This clone was seen a handful of times. The read halts 3 residues ahead of the CDR3 end, with the missing end drawn from the germline J gene. The chain couples TRBV2 to TRBJ2-7; TRBD1 aligns across 8 bases. V trimming: 6 bases; J trimming: 5 bases; junction bases outside the gene matches: 6. The CDR3 is 13 amino acids. Per the germline V gene, CDR1 is SNHLY and CDR2 is FYNNEI. The CDR3 loop reads CASSNGQGNEQYF. The DNA read from the CDR3 is TGTGCCAGCAGCAATGGACAGGGAAACGAG.

This clone was counted only a few times. With the read ending 3 residues before the CDR3 end, the germline J gene is used to fill in that end. The V call is TRBV6-1, the J call TRBJ2-3; 11 nucleotides agree with TRBD2. J lost 3 bases, V lost 3 bases, and 2 bases had no gene match. There are 15 residues in the CDR3. Germline V gene sequence: CDR1 MNHNS, CDR2 SASEGT. CDR3 bases read: TGTGCCAGCAGTGATAGCGGGGGGGAGACAGATACG. Translating gives CASSDSGGETDT. The CDR3 reads in full as CASSDSGGETDTQYF.